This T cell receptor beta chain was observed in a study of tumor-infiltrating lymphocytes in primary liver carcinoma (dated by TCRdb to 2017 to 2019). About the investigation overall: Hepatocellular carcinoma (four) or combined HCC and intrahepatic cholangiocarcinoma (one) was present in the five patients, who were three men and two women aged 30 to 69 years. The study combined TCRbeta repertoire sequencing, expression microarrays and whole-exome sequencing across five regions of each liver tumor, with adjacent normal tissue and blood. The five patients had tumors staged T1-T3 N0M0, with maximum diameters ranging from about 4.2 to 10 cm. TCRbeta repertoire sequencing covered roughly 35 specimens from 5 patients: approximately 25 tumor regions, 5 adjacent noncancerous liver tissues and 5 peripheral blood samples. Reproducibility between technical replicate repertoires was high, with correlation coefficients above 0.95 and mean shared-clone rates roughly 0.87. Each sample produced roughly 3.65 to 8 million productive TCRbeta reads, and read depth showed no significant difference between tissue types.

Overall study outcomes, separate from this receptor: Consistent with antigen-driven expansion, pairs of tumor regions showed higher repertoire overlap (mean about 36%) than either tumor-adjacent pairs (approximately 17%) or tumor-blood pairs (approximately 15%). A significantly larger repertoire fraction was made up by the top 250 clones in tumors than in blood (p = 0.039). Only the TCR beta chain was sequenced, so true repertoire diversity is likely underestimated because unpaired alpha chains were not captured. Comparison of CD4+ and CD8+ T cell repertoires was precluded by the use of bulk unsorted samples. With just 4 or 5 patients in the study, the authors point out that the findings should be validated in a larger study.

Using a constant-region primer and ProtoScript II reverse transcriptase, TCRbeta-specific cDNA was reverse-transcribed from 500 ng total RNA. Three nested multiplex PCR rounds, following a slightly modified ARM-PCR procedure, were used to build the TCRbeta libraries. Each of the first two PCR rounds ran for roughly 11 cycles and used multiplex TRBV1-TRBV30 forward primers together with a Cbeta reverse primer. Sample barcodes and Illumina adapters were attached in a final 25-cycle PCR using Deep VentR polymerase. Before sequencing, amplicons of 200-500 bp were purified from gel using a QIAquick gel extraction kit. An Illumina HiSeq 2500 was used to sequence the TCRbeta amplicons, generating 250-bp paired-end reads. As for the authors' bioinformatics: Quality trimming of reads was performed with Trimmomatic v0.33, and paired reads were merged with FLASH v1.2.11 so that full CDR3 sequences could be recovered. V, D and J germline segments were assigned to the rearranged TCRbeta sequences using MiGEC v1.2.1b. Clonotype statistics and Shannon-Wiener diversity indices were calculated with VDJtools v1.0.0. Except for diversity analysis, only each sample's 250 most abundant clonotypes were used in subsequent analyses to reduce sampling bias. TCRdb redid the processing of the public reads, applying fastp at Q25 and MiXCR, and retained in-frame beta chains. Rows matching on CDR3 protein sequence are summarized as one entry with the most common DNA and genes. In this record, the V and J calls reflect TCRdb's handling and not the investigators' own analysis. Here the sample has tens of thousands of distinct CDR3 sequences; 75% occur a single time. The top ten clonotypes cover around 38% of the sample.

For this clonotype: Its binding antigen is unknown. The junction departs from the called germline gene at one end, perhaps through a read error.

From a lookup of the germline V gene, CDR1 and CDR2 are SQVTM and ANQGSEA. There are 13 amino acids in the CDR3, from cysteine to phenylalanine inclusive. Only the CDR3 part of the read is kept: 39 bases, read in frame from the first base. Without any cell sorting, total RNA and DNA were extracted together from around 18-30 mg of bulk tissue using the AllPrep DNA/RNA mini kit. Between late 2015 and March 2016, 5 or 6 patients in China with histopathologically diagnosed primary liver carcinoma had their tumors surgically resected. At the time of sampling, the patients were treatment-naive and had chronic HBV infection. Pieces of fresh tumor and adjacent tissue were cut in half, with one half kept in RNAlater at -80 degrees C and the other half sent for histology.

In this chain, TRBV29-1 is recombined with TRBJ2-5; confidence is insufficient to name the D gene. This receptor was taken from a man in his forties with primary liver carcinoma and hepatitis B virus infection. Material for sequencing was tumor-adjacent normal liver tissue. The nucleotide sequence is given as TGCAGCGTTGAGGCAGATTGCCCAGAGACCCAATACTTC. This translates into CSVEADCPETQYF.